This T cell receptor beta chain was sequenced for a study of blood T cell repertoires in COVID-19. At the level of the study: The cDNA or gDNA used as material had been derived from T cells, B-cell-depleted T cells, or PBMCs.

Trimming pared 7 bases from V and 1 base from J, leaving 17 bases between. The CDR3 is 16 amino acids. CDR1 and CDR2 from the germline V gene are SGHVS and FQNEAQ. Authors' processing steps: Estimated nucleated cell counts came from reference gene primer amplification. Sequencing used immunoSEQ multiplex PCR; TCRdb keeps in-frame clones, though not all of them. From that table come the V and J calls and clone size; the DNA was used to work out D and trimming. There are roughly 120,000 clones in the sample; 65% to 90% occur only once, and about 11% lies in the top ten. This chain uses TRBV7-8 with TRBJ2-1; maybe TRBD2 (5 bases). The sequencing input was peripheral blood. The receptor was isolated from a man older than 75 with acute or convalescent COVID-19. CDR3 protein: CASIKEASNSYNEQFF. CDR3 coding DNA: TGTGCCAGCATCAAGGAGGCTAGCAATTCCTACAATGAGCAGTTCTTC.